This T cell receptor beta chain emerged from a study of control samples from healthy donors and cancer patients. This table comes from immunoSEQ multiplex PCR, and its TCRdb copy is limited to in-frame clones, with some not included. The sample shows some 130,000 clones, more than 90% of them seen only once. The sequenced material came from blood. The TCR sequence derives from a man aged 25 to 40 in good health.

In DNA, the CDR3 is TGTGCCAGCAGCCGGGACTTAGAGTCCTACGAGCAGTACTTC. It yields the protein CASSRDLESYEQYF. The V gene is TRBV6-5, the J gene TRBJ2-7; maybe TRBD2 (6 bases). In germline, CDR1 is MNHEY, CDR2 SVGAGI. This CDR3 is built from 14 residues. V gave up 6 bases and J gave up 1 base, with 13 bases separating them.